The source of this TCR beta chain is a study of cytomegalovirus exposure and HLA in healthy donors. Study-wide results and caveats: Previous analysis showed most TCR beta V segments were productive about 87% or about 30% of the time. V- and J-gene trimming of TCR beta was linked (in a later analysis) to a missense DCLRE1C variant.

The CDR3 spans 13 residues. The germline V gene encodes CDR1 SGDLS and CDR2 YYNGEE. Trimming shortened V by 0 bases and J by 5 bases, and 7 bases separated the two germline ends. Details on this clone: The antigen is undetermined.

Primers for the PCR totalled 60 Vbeta and 13 Jbeta. Clones were sequenced by immunoSEQ multiplex PCR, and TCRdb holds only the in-frame ones, with some missing. The profile shows roughly 200,000 clones, about 82% of them singletons. This chain connects TRBV9 to TRBJ2-3; D is unresolved. This TCR derives from a man aged 25-40 years in good health and CMV-seronegative. Sequences were obtained from PBMCs. The CDR3 bases are TGTGCCAGCAGCGTAGGAGGAGAAGATACGCAGTATTTT. Translating it yields CASSVGGEDTQYF.